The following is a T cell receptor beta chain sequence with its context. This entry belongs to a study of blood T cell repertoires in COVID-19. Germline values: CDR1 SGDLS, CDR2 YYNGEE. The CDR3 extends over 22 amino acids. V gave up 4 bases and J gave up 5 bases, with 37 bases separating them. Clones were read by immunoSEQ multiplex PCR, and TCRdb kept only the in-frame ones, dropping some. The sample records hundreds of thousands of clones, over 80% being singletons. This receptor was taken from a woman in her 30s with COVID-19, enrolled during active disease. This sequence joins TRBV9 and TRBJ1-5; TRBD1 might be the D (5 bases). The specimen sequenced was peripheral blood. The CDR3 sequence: CASSPLPLCWGLSRPPHQPQHF. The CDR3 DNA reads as TGTGCCAGCAGCCCCCTACCCCTATGTTGGGGACTTTCAAGGCCCCCCCATCAGCCCCAGCATTTT.